This TCR beta chain was recorded in a study of cytomegalovirus exposure and HLA in healthy donors. Study outcomes and limitations: Around 160 TCR beta chains were listed as cytomegalovirus-associated.

The study ran its PCR with 60 Vbeta and 13 Jbeta primers. The data were produced by immunoSEQ multiplex PCR, yet TCRdb's version contains in-frame clones alone and is incomplete. The data hold around 100,000 clones, with about 78% observed a single time. The germline CDR1 and CDR2 sequences are SGHRS and YFSETQ. Unmatched junction bases numbered 7, after V lost 4 bases and J lost 5 bases. The CDR3 is 14 amino acids. As concerns this clone: Its antigen remains unidentified.

The clonotype originates from a woman between 40 and 50 years old in good health and CMV-seropositive. The sample was PBMCs. The V gene is TRBV5-1, the J gene TRBJ2-7; 9 positions match TRBD1. The CDR3, as DNA: TGCGCCAGCAGCATAGGACAGGGGTCCAACGAGCAGTACTTC. Translated: CASSIGQGSNEQYF. Drawing the rest from reference TRBV5-1 and TRBJ2-7, the complete variable domain is KAGVTQTPRYLIKTRGQQVTLSCSPISGHRSVSWYQQTPGQGLQFLFEYFSETQRNKGNFPGRFSGRQFSNSRSEMNVSTLELGDSALYLCASSIGQGSNEQYFGPGTRLTVT.